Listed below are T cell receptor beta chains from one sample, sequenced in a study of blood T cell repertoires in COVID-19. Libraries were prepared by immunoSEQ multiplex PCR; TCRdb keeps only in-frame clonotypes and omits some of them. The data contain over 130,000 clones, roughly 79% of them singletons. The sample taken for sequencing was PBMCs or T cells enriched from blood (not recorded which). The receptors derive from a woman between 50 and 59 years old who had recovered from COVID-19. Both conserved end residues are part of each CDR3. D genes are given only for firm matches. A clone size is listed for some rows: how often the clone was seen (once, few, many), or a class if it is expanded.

CASSQAHTTSGSYEQYF	TGTGCCAGCAGCCAAGCCCATACAACTAGCGGCTCCTACGAGCAGTACTTC	TRBJ2-7	TRBV3-1/TRBV3-2	once	TRBD2
CASSFGADTEAFF	TGTGCCAGCAGCTTTGGGGCGGACACTGAAGCTTTCTTT	TRBJ1-1	TRBV12-3/TRBV12-4	once	.
CASSHHRLAGVETQYF	TGTGCCAGCAGTCACCACCGACTAGCGGGAGTAGAGACCCAGTACTTC	TRBJ2-5	TRBV14	.	TRBD2
CASRPGGRSEQFF	TGTGCCAGCAGGCCGGGGGGGCGTAGTGAGCAGTTCTTC	TRBJ2-1	TRBV11-3	.	TRBD2
CASSLGTSGGYEQYF	TGTGCCAGCAGCTTGGGGACTAGCGGGGGCTACGAGCAGTACTTC	TRBJ2-7	TRBV5-6	once	TRBD2
CASSPSEGLTDTQYF	TGTGCCAGCAGCCCAAGTGAGGGCCTCACAGATACGCAGTATTTT	TRBJ2-3	TRBV9	.	.
CASSLDRGTNEKLFF	TGCGCCAGCAGCTTAGACAGGGGAACTAATGAAAAACTGTTTTTT	TRBJ1-4	TRBV5-1	few	TRBD1
CASSPGAPGQFF	TGTGCCAGCTCACCAGGGGCCCCCGGGCAGTTCTTC	TRBJ2-1	TRBV18	.	.
CASSFSGGSNQPQHF	TGTGCCAGCAGTTTTTCGGGAGGTAGCAATCAGCCCCAGCATTTT	TRBJ1-5	TRBV6-5	once	.
CASSLGVAGNYGYTF	TGTGCCAGCAGCTTAGGGGTGGCGGGGAACTATGGCTACACCTTC	TRBJ1-2	TRBV7-9	few	.